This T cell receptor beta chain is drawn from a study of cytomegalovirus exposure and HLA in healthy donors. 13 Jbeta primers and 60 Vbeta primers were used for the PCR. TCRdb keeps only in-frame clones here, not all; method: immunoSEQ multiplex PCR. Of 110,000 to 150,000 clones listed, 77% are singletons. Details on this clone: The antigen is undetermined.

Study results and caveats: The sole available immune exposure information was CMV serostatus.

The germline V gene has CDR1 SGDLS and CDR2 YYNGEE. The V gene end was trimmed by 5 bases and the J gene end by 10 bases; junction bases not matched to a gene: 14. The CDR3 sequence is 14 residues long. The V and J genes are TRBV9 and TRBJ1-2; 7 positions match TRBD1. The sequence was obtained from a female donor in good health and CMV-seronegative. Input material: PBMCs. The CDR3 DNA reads TGTGCCAGCAGGTCACCAACAGGGGAAATCGACTACACCTTC. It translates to CASRSPTGEIDYTF.